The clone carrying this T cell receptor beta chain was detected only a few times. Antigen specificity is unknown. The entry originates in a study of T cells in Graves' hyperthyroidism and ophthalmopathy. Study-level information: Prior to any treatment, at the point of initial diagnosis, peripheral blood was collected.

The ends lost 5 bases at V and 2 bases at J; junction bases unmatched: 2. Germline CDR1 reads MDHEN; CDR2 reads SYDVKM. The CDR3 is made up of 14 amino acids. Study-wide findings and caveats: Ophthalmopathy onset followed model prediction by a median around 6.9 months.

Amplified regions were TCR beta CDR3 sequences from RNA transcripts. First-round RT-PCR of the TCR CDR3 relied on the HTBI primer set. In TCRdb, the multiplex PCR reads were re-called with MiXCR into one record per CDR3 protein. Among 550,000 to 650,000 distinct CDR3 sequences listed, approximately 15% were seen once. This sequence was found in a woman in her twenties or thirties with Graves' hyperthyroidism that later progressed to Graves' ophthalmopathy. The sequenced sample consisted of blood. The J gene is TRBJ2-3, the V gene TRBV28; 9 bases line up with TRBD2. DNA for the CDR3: TGTGCCAGCAGTACTAGCGGGTACACAGATACGCAGTATTTT. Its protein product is CASSTSGYTDTQYF.